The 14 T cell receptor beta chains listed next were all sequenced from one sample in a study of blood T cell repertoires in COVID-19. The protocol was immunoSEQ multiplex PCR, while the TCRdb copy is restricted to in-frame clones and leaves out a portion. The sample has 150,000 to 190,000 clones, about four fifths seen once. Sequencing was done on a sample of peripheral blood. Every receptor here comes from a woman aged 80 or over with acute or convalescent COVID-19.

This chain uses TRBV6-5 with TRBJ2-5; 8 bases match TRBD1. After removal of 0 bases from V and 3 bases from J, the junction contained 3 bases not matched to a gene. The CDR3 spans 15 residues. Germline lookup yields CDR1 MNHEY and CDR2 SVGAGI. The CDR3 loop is CASSYSGTGEETQYF. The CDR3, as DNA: TGTGCCAGCAGTTACTCTGGGACAGGAGAAGAGACCCAGTACTTC.

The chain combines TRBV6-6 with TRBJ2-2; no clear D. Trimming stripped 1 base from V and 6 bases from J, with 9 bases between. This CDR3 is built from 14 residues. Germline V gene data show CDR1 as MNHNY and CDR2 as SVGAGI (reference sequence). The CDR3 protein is CASSYFGYSGELFF. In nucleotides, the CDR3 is TGTGCCAGCAGTTACTTCGGTTATTCCGGGGAGCTGTTTTTT.

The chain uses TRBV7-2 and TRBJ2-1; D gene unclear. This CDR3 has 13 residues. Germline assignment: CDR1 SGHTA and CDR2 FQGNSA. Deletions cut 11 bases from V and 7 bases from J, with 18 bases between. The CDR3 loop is CAGSLLRGNEQFF. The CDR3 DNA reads TGTGCCGGATCATTACTGCGAGGAAATGAGCAGTTCTTC.

CDR3 amino acids: CASSLVEGQGLYNEQFF. In DNA form, the CDR3 reads TGTGCCAGCAGCTTAGTAGAGGGACAGGGATTATACAATGAGCAGTTCTTC. J is TRBJ2-1 and V is TRBV7-2, with 9 bases matching TRBD1. The trim removed 1 base at V and 4 bases at J, leaving 8 bases unmatched. This CDR3 has 17 amino acids. Germline lookup yields CDR1 SGHTA and CDR2 FQGNSA.

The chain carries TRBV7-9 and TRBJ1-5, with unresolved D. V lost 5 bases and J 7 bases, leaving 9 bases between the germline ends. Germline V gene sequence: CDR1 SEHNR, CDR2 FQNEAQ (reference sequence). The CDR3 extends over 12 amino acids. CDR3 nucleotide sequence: TGTGCCAGCAGCACCGGAGGGCAGCCCCAGCATTTT. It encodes CASSTGGQPQHF.

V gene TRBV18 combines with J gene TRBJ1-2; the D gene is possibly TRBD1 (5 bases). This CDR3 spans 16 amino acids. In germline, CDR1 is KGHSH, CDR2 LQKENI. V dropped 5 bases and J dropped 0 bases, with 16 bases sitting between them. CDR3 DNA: TGTGCCAGCTCAGACGTCGGAGACAGACCTAACTATGGCTACACCTTC. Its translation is CASSDVGDRPNYGYTF.

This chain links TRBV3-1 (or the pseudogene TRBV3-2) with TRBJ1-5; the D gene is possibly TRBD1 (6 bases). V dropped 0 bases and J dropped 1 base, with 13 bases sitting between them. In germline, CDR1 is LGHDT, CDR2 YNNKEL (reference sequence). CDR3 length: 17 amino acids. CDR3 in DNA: TGTGCCAGCAGCCAAGATCCTTGGACAGCGAGCAATCAGCCCCAGCATTTT. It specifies CASSQDPWTASNQPQHF.

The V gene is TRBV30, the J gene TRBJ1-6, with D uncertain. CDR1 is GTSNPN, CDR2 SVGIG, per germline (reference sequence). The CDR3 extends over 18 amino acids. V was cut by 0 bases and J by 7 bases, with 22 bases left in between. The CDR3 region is CAWSVGSFSGGLNSPLHF. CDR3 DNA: TGTGCCTGGAGTGTCGGGAGTTTCAGTGGTGGCTTAAATTCACCCCTCCACTTT.

The CDR3 nucleotides read TGTGCCTGGAGTGAATCCGGGGGTTCACCCCTCCACTTT. Its translation: CAWSESGGSPLHF. This chain links TRBV30 with TRBJ1-6, with D perhaps matching TRBD1 (5 bases). V lost 1 base and J lost 9, with 10 bases in between. CDR1 is GTSNPN, CDR2 SVGIG, per germline (reference sequence). This CDR3 is built from 13 residues.

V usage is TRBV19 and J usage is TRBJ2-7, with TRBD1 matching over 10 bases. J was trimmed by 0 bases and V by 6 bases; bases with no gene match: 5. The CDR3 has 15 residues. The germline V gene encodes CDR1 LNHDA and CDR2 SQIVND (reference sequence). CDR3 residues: CASSGTGVSSYEQYF. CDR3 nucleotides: TGTGCCAGTAGCGGGACAGGGGTTAGCTCCTACGAGCAGTACTTC.

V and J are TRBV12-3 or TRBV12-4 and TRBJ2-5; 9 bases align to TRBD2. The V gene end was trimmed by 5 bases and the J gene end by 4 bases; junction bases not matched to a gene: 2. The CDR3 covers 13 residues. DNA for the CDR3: TGTGCCAGCAGTGCGGGAGGGCTAGAGACCCAGTACTTC. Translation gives CASSAGGLETQYF.

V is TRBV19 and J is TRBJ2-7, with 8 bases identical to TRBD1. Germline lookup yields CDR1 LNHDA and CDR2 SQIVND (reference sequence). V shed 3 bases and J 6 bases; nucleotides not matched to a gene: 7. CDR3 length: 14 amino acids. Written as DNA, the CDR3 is TGTGCCAGTAGTATCCAGGGGGCGCGGGTCGAGCAGTACTTC. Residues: CASSIQGARVEQYF. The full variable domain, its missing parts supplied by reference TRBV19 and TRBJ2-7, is DGGITQSPKYLFRKEGQNVTLSCEQNLNHDAMYWYRQDPGQGLRLIYYSQIVNDFQKGDIAEGYSVSREKKESFPLTVTSAQKNPTAFYLCASSIQGARVEQYFGPGTRLTVT.

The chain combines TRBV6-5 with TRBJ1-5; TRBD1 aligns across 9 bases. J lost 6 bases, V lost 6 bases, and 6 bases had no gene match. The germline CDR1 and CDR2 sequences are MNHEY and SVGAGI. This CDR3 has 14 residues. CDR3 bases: TGTGCCAGCAGCCCGGGACAGGGTACTCAGCCCCAGCATTTT. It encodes CASSPGQGTQPQHF.

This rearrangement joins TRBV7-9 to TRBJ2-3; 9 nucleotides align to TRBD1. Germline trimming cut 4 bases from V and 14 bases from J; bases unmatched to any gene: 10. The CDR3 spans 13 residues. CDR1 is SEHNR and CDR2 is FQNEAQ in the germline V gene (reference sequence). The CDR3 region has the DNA TGTGCCAGCAGCTATATGGGGGGGGACAGGGCGTATTTT. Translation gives CASSYMGGDRAYF. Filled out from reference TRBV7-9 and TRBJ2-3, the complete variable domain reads DTGVSQNPRHKITKRGQNVTFRCDPISEHNRLYWYRQTLGQGPEFLTYFQNEAQLEKSRLLSDRFSAERPKGSFSTLEIQRTEQGDSAMYLCASSYMGGDRAYFGPGTRLTVL.